This T cell receptor beta chain was sequenced for a study of shared clonotypes between healthy human individuals. The germline gives CDR1 MDHEN, CDR2 SYDVKM. The CDR3 runs to 15 residues. The J segment lost 3 bases and the V segment lost 4 bases, leaving 3 bases of the junction unmatched. As concerns this clone: The identical CDR3 is also encoded by other nucleotide sequences in the sample.

CD45RO-negative CD8 cells positively selected for CCR7 made up the naive population, which excluded terminally differentiated effector memory CD45RA+ cells. Participating donors were healthy, HIV-negative adults free of recent acute infections or vaccinations. Measured with immunoSEQ multiplex PCR; TCRdb has only the in-frame clones, and not every one. Counted here are millions of clones, 90% to 95% occurring once; the ten biggest clones make up around 1.7%. Input material: naive CD8+ T cells from PBMCs. This clonotype originated in a man aged 18 to 30 in good health. Some clones in this sample may be carry-over from other donors' samples. The J gene is TRBJ2-7, the V gene TRBV28; TRBD2 agrees at 13 bases. CDR3 nucleotide sequence: TGTGCCAGCAGTTCTTGGACTAGCGGGAGCTACGAGCAGTACTTC. Encoded protein: CASSSWTSGSYEQYF. The complete variable domain, with remaining parts taken from reference TRBV28 and TRBJ2-7, reads DVKVTQSSRYLVKRTGEKVFLECVQDMDHENMFWYRQDPGLGLRLIYFSYDVKMKEKGDIPEGYSVSREKKERFSLILESASTNQTSMYLCASSSWTSGSYEQYFGPGTRLTVT.